These 16 T cell receptor beta chains came from one sample sequenced in a study of sequential checkpoint blockade in melanoma. The protocol was immunoSEQ multiplex PCR, while the TCRdb copy is restricted to in-frame clones and leaves out a portion. The data show 10,000 or so clones, about 29% seen once. The treatment was: randomized to nivolumab then ipilimumab (arm A) or the reverse (arm B). The sample was tumor tissue (inferred from file names), taken from a patient given nivolumab and ipilimumab in sequence. All receptors come from a human donor with melanoma.

This clone was observed at least ten times. The gene calls are TRBV6-8 and TRBJ1-2; no clear D. This CDR3 spans 15 amino acids. Trimming removed 5 bases from V and 5 bases from J, with 18 bases in between. Germline loops: CDR1 MNHGY, CDR2 SAAAGT. The CDR3 DNA reads TGTGCCAGCAGTGAGGAAGGCTTCCCCACGTATGGCTACACCTTC. This translates into CASSEEGFPTYGYTF.

The chain joins TRBV14 to TRBJ2-5, with a weak D call TRBD1 (6 bases). Germline lookup yields CDR1 SGHDN and CDR2 FVKESK. This CDR3 comprises 14 residues. Trimming stripped 0 bases from V and 4 bases from J, with 9 bases between. This CDR3 reads CASSQDAGVETQYF. CDR3 DNA sequence: TGTGCCAGCAGCCAAGATGCAGGGGTAGAGACCCAGTACTTC.

The J gene is TRBJ1-2, the V gene TRBV30; tentative D call: TRBD1 (5 bases). The CDR3 runs to 13 residues. V lost 7 bases to trimming and J lost 7 bases, with 19 bases between them. Germline lookup yields CDR1 GTSNPN and CDR2 SVGIG (reference sequence). Here the CDR3 DNA reads TGTGCCTACGTAACGAAGACAGTTATTGGCTACACCTTC. This gives the protein CAYVTKTVIGYTF.

V is TRBV6-8 and J is TRBJ1-1; TRBD1 agrees at 9 bases. The CDR3 extends over 14 amino acids. Per germline, CDR1 MNHGY and CDR2 SAAAGT. V shed 8 bases, J shed 2 bases, and the junction held 6 bases outside the gene matches. CDR3 DNA: TGTGCCAGCTTAGATACAGGGGGCAACACTGAAGCTTTCTTT. Translated: CASLDTGGNTEAFF.

V and J are TRBV19 and TRBJ2-3; 11 bases are shared with TRBD2. Germline lookup yields CDR1 LNHDA and CDR2 SQIVND (reference sequence). Germline trimming cut 1 base from V and 0 bases from J; bases unmatched to any gene: 3. The CDR3 is 17 residues long. CDR3 bases: TGTGCCAGTAGTATAGGGGGACTAGCGGCAAGCACAGATACGCAGTATTTT. This codes for CASSIGGLAASTDTQYF. Complete variable domain (other parts from reference TRBV19 and TRBJ2-3): DGGITQSPKYLFRKEGQNVTLSCEQNLNHDAMYWYRQDPGQGLRLIYYSQIVNDFQKGDIAEGYSVSREKKESFPLTVTSAQKNPTAFYLCASSIGGLAASTDTQYFGPGTRLTVL.

This chain's CDR3 is CATRPRTEIYEQYF. CDR3 coding DNA: TGTGCCACCAGACCGAGGACAGAGATCTACGAGCAGTACTTC. This sequence joins TRBV19 and TRBJ2-7; D is perhaps TRBD1 (6 bases). This CDR3 is 14 amino acids long. V shed 10 bases and J shed 3 bases, with 19 bases lying between them. Germline CDR1 and CDR2: LNHDA and SQIVND (reference sequence).

The CDR3 spells CASSPGTSTDTQYF. The DNA of the CDR3 is TGTGCCAGCTCACCAGGGACTAGCACAGATACGCAGTATTTT. This sequence joins TRBV18 and TRBJ2-3; maybe TRBD2 (6 bases). CDR3 length: 14 residues. The ends were cut back, 2 bases at V and 0 bases at J, with 6 bases in the middle. From germline, CDR1 is KGHSH and CDR2 LQKENI.

The chain joins TRBV6-8 to TRBJ1-2; unclear D gene. From germline, CDR1 is MNHGY and CDR2 SAAAGT. V was trimmed by 5 bases and J by 4 bases, leaving 11 bases between them. The CDR3 covers 13 residues. In DNA form, the CDR3 reads TGTGCCAGCAGTGATACATTCTTCTATGGCTACACCTTC. This translates into CASSDTFFYGYTF.

This chain links TRBV5-1 with TRBJ2-7, with a weak D call TRBD1 (6 bases). V lost 1 base, J lost 7 bases, and 18 bases lay in between. CDR3 length: 15 residues. Germline-derived CDR1 and CDR2 are SGHRS and YFSETQ. In DNA form, the CDR3 reads TGCGCCAGCAGCTTGTCGGCAGGGGACGAGTATGAGCAGTACTTC. This sequence encodes CASSLSAGDEYEQYF.

In this sample, this clone turned up many times. The CDR3 protein is CASSPPMYTDTQYF. DNA for the CDR3: TGTGCCAGCAGTCCCCCGATGTACACAGATACGCAGTATTTT. The chain employs TRBV11-3 and TRBJ2-3, with no clear D. Trimming left V 6 bases short and J 2 bases short, with 12 bases between. The CDR3 loop spans 14 amino acids. Germline lookup yields CDR1 SGHNT and CDR2 YENEEA.

The chain carries TRBV18 and TRBJ2-5; no reliable D call. The CDR3 runs to 13 residues. The germline V gene has CDR1 KGHSH and CDR2 LQKENI. V dropped 3 bases and J dropped 0 bases, with 5 bases sitting between them. Here the CDR3 reads CASSPQYQETQYF. CDR3 bases: TGTGCCAGCTCACCTCAATACCAAGAGACCCAGTACTTC.

The chain joins TRBV19 to TRBJ1-1, with a weak D call TRBD1 (5 bases). Germline V gene data show CDR1 as LNHDA and CDR2 as SQIVND (reference sequence). The CDR3 runs to 17 residues. V lost 2 bases to trimming and J lost 1 base, with 17 bases between them. As DNA, the CDR3 is TGTGCCAGTAGTATACTGGGGGACTACGTGGCGAACACTGAAGCTTTCTTT. Translation: CASSILGDYVANTEAFF.

This clone was picked up many times. The genes are TRBV9 and TRBJ1-2, with D possibly TRBD1 on 6 matching bases. Between the trimmed V and J ends, which lost 2 bases and 1 base, there was a span of 12 bases. The CDR3 covers 15 residues. Germline-derived CDR1 and CDR2 are SGDLS and YYNGEE. This CDR3 reads CASSVPGEHNYGYTF. The CDR3 DNA sequence: TGTGCCAGCAGCGTTCCAGGGGAACATAACTATGGCTACACCTTC.

In its sample, this clone was seen a few times. V gene TRBV11-3 combines with J gene TRBJ2-3, with D uncertain. Germline values: CDR1 SGHNT, CDR2 YENEEA. The CDR3 consists of 14 residues. V lost 3 bases, J lost 6 bases, and 13 bases lay in between. Here the CDR3 reads CASSLDVVSDTQYF. The CDR3 coding sequence is TGTGCCAGCAGCTTGGACGTGGTTAGCGATACGCAGTATTTT.

The chain uses TRBV9 and TRBJ2-1, with D unclear. This CDR3 is 13 amino acids long. CDR1 and CDR2 from the germline V gene are SGDLS and YYNGEE. Trimming left V 4 bases short and J 5 bases short, with 10 bases between. CDR3 sequence reads: CASSSDGNNEQFF. DNA of the CDR3: TGTGCCAGCAGCTCGGACGGAAACAATGAGCAGTTCTTC.

The rearrangement uses TRBV16 and TRBJ1-4; D is perhaps TRBD1 (5 bases). Per germline, CDR1 KGHSY and CDR2 FQNENV. This CDR3 is 14 amino acids long. The V end was cut by 4 bases, the J end by 7 bases, with 13 bases between. The CDR3 spells CASSPGLRSEKLFF. The DNA of the CDR3 is TGTGCCAGCAGCCCGGGACTACGAAGTGAAAAACTGTTTTTT.